Below are 4 T cell receptor beta chains sequenced from a single sample in a study of untreated major depressive disorder. Using immunoSEQ multiplex PCR, the repertoire was profiled, and TCRdb retains in-frame clones only, with some absent. The data contain fewer than 25,000 clones, more than 75% of them seen just once; the ten biggest clones take up roughly 0.82%. The source material was CD4+ T cells from PBMCs. All receptors derive from a woman aged 25-40 years in good health.

The chain has TRBV7-9 and TRBJ1-6; possible D gene TRBD1, 5 bases. Germline V gene sequence: CDR1 SEHNR, CDR2 FQNEAQ (reference sequence). V dropped 1 base and J dropped 7 bases, with 8 bases sitting between them. The CDR3 loop spans 14 amino acids. CDR3 amino acids: CASSLEQVNSPLHF. DNA for the CDR3: TGTGCCAGCAGCTTAGAACAGGTCAATTCACCCCTCCACTTT.

The gene calls are TRBV19 and TRBJ2-3; 8 nucleotides line up with TRBD2. Looked up from germline, CDR1 is LNHDA and CDR2 is SQIVND (reference sequence). CDR3 size: 15 residues. V shed 1 base and J 2 bases; nucleotides not matched to a gene: 2. This CDR3 reads CASSIGAGVTDTQYF. The CDR3 coding sequence is TGTGCCAGTAGTATAGGAGCGGGGGTCACAGATACGCAGTATTTT.

The chain joins TRBV6-4 to TRBJ2-3, with TRBD2 matching over 9 bases. With 3 bases clipped from V and 3 bases from J, the junction kept 4 bases outside the gene matches. The CDR3 sequence is 15 residues long. Germline assignment: CDR1 MRHNA and CDR2 SNTAGT. CDR3 loop: CASSDGSGRTDTQYF. CDR3 in DNA: TGTGCCAGCAGTGATGGTAGCGGGAGAACAGATACGCAGTATTTT.

The V call is TRBV18, the J call TRBJ2-7; 8 bases match TRBD2. Germline V gene lookup returns CDR1 KGHSH and CDR2 LQKENI. Trimming removed 6 bases from V and 6 bases from J; junction bases left unmatched: 7. CDR3 length: 13 amino acids. CDR3 bases: TGTGCCAGCTCGCCGGGACTAGGAGGCGAGCAGTACTTC. This encodes CASSPGLGGEQYF.